These 32 T cell receptor beta chains originate from one sample sequenced in a study. TCRdb re-analysed the 5' RACE reads in MiXCR, keeping a single row per CDR3 protein. The sample has 45,000 to 55,000 distinct CDR3 sequences; over 20% are singletons. Input material: tumor-infiltrating naive CD4+ T cells sorted from the breast tumor. Subset indicated: naive CD4+ T cells, CD4+CD45RA+CD25-. The receptors come from a female donor with breast cancer.

This chain uses TRBV5-4 with TRBJ2-3; D is unclear. V was trimmed by 0 bases and J by 2 bases, leaving 7 bases between them. Germline lookup yields CDR1 SGHNT and CDR2 YYREEE (reference sequence). The CDR3 is made up of 14 amino acids. The CDR3 coding sequence is TGTGCCAGCAGCTTGGACCCGAACACAGATACGCAGTATTTT. Its translation is CASSLDPNTDTQYF.

The chain couples TRBV4-1 to TRBJ1-1; D unresolved. CDR1 and CDR2 (germline): MGHRA, YSYEKL. Deletions cut 4 bases from V and 5 bases from J, with 17 bases between. The CDR3 is made up of 15 amino acids. The CDR3 sequence: CASSPVGRGGTEAFF. The CDR3 nucleotides are TGCGCCAGCAGCCCAGTTGGGCGAGGAGGGACTGAAGCTTTCTTT.

The table lists this clonotype with a few counts. The chain uses TRBV7-9 and TRBJ1-4, with a weak D call TRBD1 (5 bases). Germline CDR1 is SEHNR and CDR2 is FQNEAQ (reference sequence). The V and J ends lost 3 bases and 7 bases respectively, with 15 bases between them. The CDR3 has 15 residues. This CDR3 is CASSFAIGTSEKLFF. CDR3 coding DNA: TGTGCCAGCAGCTTCGCTATCGGGACGAGTGAAAAACTGTTTTTT. The full variable domain, in which reference TRBV7-9 and TRBJ1-4 provide the parts outside the CDR3, is DTGVSQNPRHKITKRGQNVTFRCDPISEHNRLYWYRQTLGQGPEFLTYFQNEAQLEKSRLLSDRFSAERPKGSFSTLEIQRTEQGDSAMYLCASSFAIGTSEKLFFGSGTQLSVL.

For this clonotype: A much larger clonotype is one base distant, so this may be a read error. Since no conserved phenylalanine or tryptophan closes the CDR3, a read error is the likely cause. The J gene is TRBJ1-2, the V gene TRBV6-6, with TRBD1 matching 9 bases. This CDR3 comprises 15 residues. Trimming removed 4 bases from V and 7 bases from J; junction bases left unmatched: 10. CDR1 and CDR2 from the germline V gene are MNHNY and SVGAGI (reference sequence). For the CDR3, the DNA is TGTGCCAGCAGTTTTACTTCTGGACAGGGGACTGGCTACACCGTC. This gives the protein CASSFTSGQGTGYTV.

As for this clonotype: At one end, the junction sequence differs from germline, possibly due to a read error. The chain uses TRBV18 and TRBJ2-7, with TRBD1 matching 12 bases. Looked up from germline, CDR1 is KGHSH and CDR2 is LQKENI. This CDR3 is 16 amino acids long. CDR3 nucleotide sequence: TGTGCCAGCTCACCCGCGGGACAGGGGGCGGCCTACGAGCGGTACTTC. Protein product: CASSPAGQGAAYERYF.

This clonotype came up a few times. The chain has TRBV6-5 and TRBJ2-7; a possible D gene is TRBD2 (5 bases). The CDR3 spans 15 residues. CDR1 MNHEY and CDR2 SVGAGI come from the germline V gene. V gave up 0 bases and J gave up 2 bases, with 11 bases separating them. The CDR3 sequence is CASSYSRVRAYEQYF. For the CDR3, the DNA is TGTGCCAGCAGTTACTCGAGGGTGCGGGCCTACGAGCAGTACTTC.

Relative to its sample, this clonotype is medium-sized. The chain employs TRBV5-1 and TRBJ1-2, with D uncertain. This CDR3 is 12 amino acids long. Germline V lookup: CDR1 SGHRS, CDR2 YFSETQ. V lost 0 bases to trimming and J lost 5 bases, with 5 bases between them. CDR3 nucleotides: TGCGCCAGCAGCTTGGAAGGGTATGGCTACACCTTC. This translates into CASSLEGYGYTF.

The chain is built from TRBV7-6 and TRBJ1-3; tentative D call: TRBD1 (5 bases). Germline loops: CDR1 SGHVS, CDR2 FNYEAQ. V was shortened by 3 bases and J by 4 bases, with 10 bases between the two germline ends. The length of the CDR3 is 14 residues. CDR3 amino acids: CASSFGTPGNTIYF. For the CDR3, the DNA is TGTGCCAGCAGCTTTGGGACTCCCGGAAACACCATATATTTT.

The gene calls are TRBV5-1 and TRBJ2-2; D gene uncertain. V lost 2 bases to trimming and J lost 0 bases, with 5 bases between them. Germline CDR1 is SGHRS and CDR2 is YFSETQ. There are 14 residues in the CDR3. CDR3 protein: CASSFQPNTGELFF. CDR3 nucleotides: TGCGCCAGCAGCTTCCAGCCGAACACCGGGGAGCTGTTTTTT.

V usage is TRBV5-6 and J usage is TRBJ1-1, with TRBD1 matching 12 bases. The V gene's germline CDR1 is SGHDT and CDR2 YYEEEE. The J segment lost 5 bases and the V segment lost 4 bases, leaving 9 bases of the junction unmatched. The CDR3 is 16 amino acids. CDR3 amino acids: CASSDRDRGRLTEAFF. The CDR3 DNA follows: TGTGCCAGCAGCGACCGGGACAGGGGGCGTTTAACTGAAGCTTTCTTT.

This clonotype was seen a handful of times. The chain couples TRBV7-2 to TRBJ2-7; unclear D gene. The CDR3 extends over 11 amino acids. Trimming stripped 7 bases from V and 3 bases from J, with 7 bases between. The germline V gene encodes CDR1 SGHTA and CDR2 FQGNSA. In nucleotides, the CDR3 is TGTGCCAGCACAACTTACTACGAGCAGTACTTC. Its translation: CASTTYYEQYF.

V gene TRBV5-4 combines with J gene TRBJ2-3; 7 bases fit TRBD2. J was trimmed by 2 bases and V by 4 bases; bases with no gene match: 7. The CDR3 spans 15 residues. In germline, CDR1 is SGHNT, CDR2 YYREEE (reference sequence). The CDR3 DNA is TGTGCCAGCAGCGGAAGCGGGGCCCCCACAGATACGCAGTATTTT. It specifies CASSGSGAPTDTQYF.

The chain joins TRBV2 to TRBJ2-2; a weak D match, TRBD1 (7 bases). This CDR3 is built from 16 residues. V lost 5 bases and J lost 7, with 20 bases in between. CDR1 and CDR2 from the germline V gene are SNHLY and FYNNEI. The CDR3: CASSSQGGGAGGELFF. The CDR3 DNA is TGTGCCAGCAGTTCCCAAGGAGGGGGCGCAGGCGGGGAGCTGTTTTTT.

The sample holds many counts of this clonotype. V and J are TRBV12-2 and TRBJ2-7; the table gives TRBD2 as D, unverified against the DNA. TRBV12-2 counts as a pseudogene. This CDR3 region has 14 residues. The CDR3 sequence: CASRLGLANYEQYF. The CDR3 region has the DNA TGTGCAAGTCGCCTGGGACTAGCTAACTACGAGCAGTACTTC.

In regard to this clonotype: This may be a read error: a much more frequent sequence differs by one nucleotide. The V gene is TRBV20-1, the J gene TRBJ1-2, with D possibly being TRBD1 (6 bases). From germline, CDR1 is DFQATT and CDR2 SNEGSKA (reference sequence). Trimming cost V 6 bases and J 7 bases, with 21 bases left between them. This CDR3 contains 14 residues. CDR3 protein: CSAVRQAGVFGYTF. Written as DNA, the CDR3 is TGCAGTGCCGTCCGACAGGCTGGGGTGTTTGGCTACACCTTC.

The chain links TRBV5-1 to TRBJ2-3; TRBD2 agrees at 9 bases. Germline V gives CDR1 SGHRS, CDR2 YFSETQ. J gave up 4 bases and V 5 bases, and 11 bases lay outside the gene matches. This CDR3 has 16 residues. The CDR3 loop is CASRLAGRIEADTQYF. The CDR3 region has the DNA TGCGCCAGCAGGCTAGCGGGACGAATTGAGGCAGATACGCAGTATTTT.

The chain has TRBV7-9 and TRBJ1-2; no reliable D call. CDR3 size: 13 residues. V was shortened by 7 bases and J by 6 bases, with 15 bases between the two germline ends. Germline V gives CDR1 SEHNR, CDR2 FQNEAQ (reference sequence). For the CDR3, the DNA is TGTGCCAGCACCAAGGACGGAATTAATGGCTACACCTTC. This sequence encodes CASTKDGINGYTF.

Comment on this clonotype: A single base separates this from a much larger clone, so it may be a read error. V usage is TRBV7-9 and J usage is TRBJ2-5; D possibly uses TRBD1 or TRBD2 (5 bases each). The germline V gene encodes CDR1 SEHNR and CDR2 FQNEAQ (reference sequence). Trimming took 0 bases from V and 7 from J, leaving 6 bases between them. The length of the CDR3 is 12 residues. The CDR3 reads CASSLARGTQYF. The CDR3 bases are TGTGCCAGCAGCTTAGCGAGGGGGACCCAGTACTTC.

The chain uses TRBV5-6 and TRBJ1-4, with a weak D call TRBD1 (5 bases). The germline CDR1 and CDR2 sequences are SGHDT and YYEEEE. Trimming took 0 bases from V and 0 from J, leaving 9 bases between them. The CDR3 extends over 16 amino acids. The CDR3 region is CASSLGRGATNEKLFF. CDR3 DNA: TGTGCCAGCAGCTTGGGGAGGGGTGCAACTAATGAAAAACTGTTTTTT.

For this clonotype: One end of the junction varies from germline; a read error may be responsible. The rearrangement joins TRBV7-8 to TRBJ2-3; D may correspond to TRBD1 or TRBD2 (5 bases each). This CDR3 is built from 16 residues. Germline V lookup: CDR1 SGHVS, CDR2 FQNEAQ. CDR3 sequence: CASSPGAGSYTDTQYF. The CDR3 bases are TGTGCCAGCAGCCCTGGGGCGGGTTCCTACACAGATACGCAGTACTTT.

This clonotype was seen a handful of times. The rearrangement joins TRBV20-1 to TRBJ2-2; 9 positions agree with TRBD1. With 6 bases clipped from V and 5 bases from J, the junction kept 7 bases outside the gene matches. Germline-derived CDR1 and CDR2 are DFQATT and SNEGSKA (reference sequence). This CDR3 comprises 14 residues. This chain's CDR3 is CSAENRGRTGELFF. The CDR3 DNA reads as TGCAGTGCGGAAAACAGGGGGCGGACCGGGGAGCTGTTTTTT.

On this clonotype: The junction differs from germline at one of its ends, possibly a read error. The chain employs TRBV5-1 and TRBJ2-7; 9 bases agree with TRBD1. CDR3 size: 14 residues. Germline values: CDR1 SGHRS, CDR2 YFSETQ. CDR3 in amino acids: CASSLGQGIYEQHF. The DNA of the CDR3 is TGCGCCAGCAGCTTAGGACAGGGGATCTACGAGCAGCACTTC.

V usage is TRBV5-4 and J usage is TRBJ2-7; D not certain. The CDR3 has 13 residues. Germline assignment: CDR1 SGHNT and CDR2 YYREEE (reference sequence). V lost 4 bases, J lost 2 bases, and 10 bases lay in between. In DNA, the CDR3 is TGTGCCAGCAGCCCGCAAGGAGCCTACGAGCAGTACTTC. Protein product: CASSPQGAYEQYF.

This clonotype has only a few counts. The CDR3 sequence: CASSYGGARGLHNEQFF. The CDR3 DNA is TGTGCCAGCAGTTACGGGGGGGCAAGGGGGTTACACAATGAGCAGTTCTTC. The chain joins TRBV6-6 to TRBJ2-1, with D tentatively TRBD2 (7 bases). Deletions cut 2 bases from V and 5 bases from J, with 19 bases between. The V gene's germline CDR1 is MNHNY and CDR2 SVGAGI (reference sequence). CDR3 length equals 17 residues.

This chain links TRBV4-2 with TRBJ2-3, with TRBD2 matching 9 bases. After removal of 0 bases from V and 4 bases from J, the junction contained 5 bases not matched to a gene. The CDR3 has 16 amino acids. Germline assignment: CDR1 LGHNA and CDR2 YNFKEQ. The CDR3 protein is CASSQDKPSGADTQYF. CDR3 DNA: TGTGCCAGCAGCCAAGATAAGCCTAGCGGGGCAGATACGCAGTATTTT.

This clonotype has only a few counts. Given a much more abundant clone one base away, this may be a read error. This chain joins TRBV20-1 and TRBJ1-6; a possible D gene is TRBD1 (5 bases). This CDR3 is 15 amino acids long. CDR1 and CDR2 (germline): DFQATT, SNEGSKA (reference sequence). The CDR3 is CGASTGGFPRSPLHF. In DNA form, the CDR3 reads TGCGGTGCTAGTACGGGGGGGTTCCCCCGGTCACCCCTCCACTTT.

This chain links TRBV29-1 with TRBJ2-5, with D possibly called TRBD1 or TRBD2 (5 bases each). V lost 3 bases and J 1 base, leaving 6 bases between the germline ends. Germline V lookup: CDR1 SQVTM, CDR2 ANQGSEA. The CDR3 covers 12 residues. CDR3 coding DNA: TGCAGCGTTGAGGGGGTCCAAGAGACCCAGTACTTC. Protein product: CSVEGVQETQYF.

This chain links TRBV20-1 with TRBJ2-4; D might be TRBD1 or TRBD2, each matching 6 bases. In germline, CDR1 is DFQATT, CDR2 SNEGSKA (reference sequence). V lost 1 base, J lost 9 bases, and 13 bases lay in between. The CDR3 is 13 amino acids. CDR3 residues: CSARGQEGRIQYF. Here the CDR3 DNA reads TGCAGTGCTAGAGGACAGGAGGGACGCATTCAGTACTTC.

This clonotype was detected once. CDR3 loop: CASSEYQGGNQPQHF. In DNA, the CDR3 is TGTGCCAGCAGTGAGTACCAGGGAGGCAATCAGCCCCAGCATTTT. The chain is built from TRBV6-1 and TRBJ1-5; D is possibly TRBD1 (5 bases). Germline assignment: CDR1 MNHNS and CDR2 SASEGT. Trimming shortened V by 3 bases and J by 2 bases, and 11 bases separated the two germline ends. The CDR3 is made up of 15 amino acids.

A few counts support this clonotype. The gene calls are TRBV27 and TRBJ2-7, with 7 bases that match TRBD2. V shed 8 bases and J 7 bases; nucleotides not matched to a gene: 8. CDR3 size: 12 residues. CDR1 and CDR2 (germline): MNHEY, SMNVEV (reference sequence). The CDR3 coding sequence is TGTGCCAGCCGCGAACGGGGAGGGGAGCAGTACTTC. Amino acids: CASRERGGEQYF.

This rearrangement joins TRBV5-1 to TRBJ2-3; D gene ambiguous. Looked up from germline, CDR1 is SGHRS and CDR2 is YFSETQ. The V gene lost 0 bases and the J gene lost 6 bases, with 14 bases spanning the gap. The CDR3 length is 15 residues. CDR3 region: CASSLGGGLFDTQYF. Written as DNA, the CDR3 is TGCGCCAGCAGCTTGGGAGGTGGGCTATTTGATACGCAGTATTTT. Looking up the rest from reference TRBV5-1 and TRBJ2-3 gives the full variable domain: KAGVTQTPRYLIKTRGQQVTLSCSPISGHRSVSWYQQTPGQGLQFLFEYFSETQRNKGNFPGRFSGRQFSNSRSEMNVSTLELGDSALYLCASSLGGGLFDTQYFGPGTRLTVL.

This clonotype was observed a handful of times. This sequence joins TRBV5-6 and TRBJ2-7; no reliable D call. CDR1 and CDR2 from the germline V gene are SGHDT and YYEEEE. V was shortened by 0 bases and J by 7 bases, with 14 bases between the two germline ends. The CDR3 spans 14 residues. CDR3 in amino acids: CASSLVSLPREQYF. The CDR3 region has the DNA TGTGCCAGCAGCTTGGTAAGCCTACCTCGGGAGCAGTACTTC.